A selection of T cell receptor beta chains follows, all from one sample in a study of T cells after yellow fever vaccination. A single record per CDR3 protein comes from TCRdb applying MiXCR to the 5' RACE reads. The data contain 550,000 or so distinct CDR3 sequences, about a fifth of them singletons. Sequences were derived from PBMCs, sampled 15 days after the yellow fever booster vaccination. These receptors were collected from a man aged 25 to 45 who received the YFV17D yellow fever vaccine. Each CDR3 is given with its conserved first and last residue. Each record gives: J gene, D gene, V gene, clone size, CDR3 protein, CDR3 DNA. A D gene is named only where the DNA matches it firmly. A clone size is listed for some rows: how often the clone was seen (once, few, many), or a class if it is expanded.

J: TRBJ2-1; D: -; V: TRBV18; size: -; CDR3: CASSPPSGNNEQFF; DNA: TGTGCCAGCTCACCACCCTCCGGGAACAATGAGCAGTTCTTC
J: TRBJ2-1; D: TRBD1; V: TRBV7-6; size: few; CDR3: CASSMGGQVHEQFF; DNA: TGTGCCAGCAGCATGGGCGGACAGGTCCATGAGCAGTTCTTC
J: TRBJ2-7; D: TRBD2; V: TRBV7-2; size: -; CDR3: CASTQTSVYSYEQYF; DNA: TGTGCCAGCACCCAGACTAGCGTGTACTCCTACGAGCAGTACTTC
J: TRBJ2-7; D: -; V: TRBV6-5; size: -; CDR3: CASSFTGLTYEQYF; DNA: TGTGCCAGCAGTTTCACGGGACTTACTTACGAGCAGTACTTC
J: TRBJ2-7; D: -; V: TRBV10-3; size: -; CDR3: CAINKDSAYEQYF; DNA: TGTGCCATCAATAAGGACAGCGCCTACGAGCAGTACTTC
J: TRBJ1-2; D: -; V: TRBV3-1; size: few; CDR3: CASSQAEGLGGGYTF; DNA: TGTGCCAGCAGCCAAGCGGAAGGGCTAGGAGGTGGCTACACCTTC
J: TRBJ2-3; D: -; V: TRBV4-2; size: -; CDR3: CASSSYARVRGGTDTQYF; DNA: TGTGCCAGCAGCAGCTACGCGAGAGTGAGGGGGGGCACAGATACGCAGTATTTT
J: TRBJ2-1; D: -; V: TRBV11-2; size: -; CDR3: CASTSVASSYNEQFF; DNA: TGTGCCAGCACCTCCGTAGCGAGCTCCTACAATGAGCAGTTCTTC
J: TRBJ1-5; D: TRBD1; V: TRBV7-9; size: few; CDR3: CASSHTDRGGKNF; DNA: TGTGCCAGCAGCCATACTGACAGGGGTGGTAAGAATTTT
J: TRBJ2-7; D: TRBD2; V: TRBV30; size: few; CDR3: CAWSPKGLAGVSRSYEQYF; DNA: TGTGCCTGGAGCCCCAAAGGACTAGCGGGAGTGTCGAGGTCCTACGAGCAGTACTTC
J: TRBJ2-4; D: -; V: TRBV6-4; size: few; CDR3: CATPETAKNIQYF; DNA: TGTGCCACCCCCGAGACAGCCAAAAACATTCAGTACTTC
J: TRBJ2-2; D: TRBD2; V: TRBV27; size: -; CDR3: CASSLRSSGSSVGIGELFF; DNA: TGTGCCAGCAGTTTAAGATCTAGCGGGAGCTCGGTTGGGATCGGGGAGCTGTTTTTT
J: TRBJ2-5; D: TRBD2; V: TRBV3-1; size: -; CDR3: CASSQEPSGSQETQYF; DNA: TGTGCCAGCAGCCAAGAACCTAGCGGGTCCCAAGAGACCCAGTACTTC
J: TRBJ2-7; D: -; V: TRBV9; size: few; CDR3: CASSPSTGSYEQYF; DNA: TGTGCCAGCAGCCCATCCACGGGATCCTACGAGCAGTACTTC
J: TRBJ2-7; D: -; V: TRBV7-7; size: many; CDR3: CASSPGTSGEQYF; DNA: TGTGCTAGCAGCCCCGGGACGTCGGGGGAGCAGTACTTC
J: TRBJ1-1; D: -; V: TRBV11-2; size: few; CDR3: CASSLSLGDTEAFF; DNA: TGTGCCAGCAGCTTATCGTTGGGTGACACTGAAGCTTTCTTT
J: TRBJ2-1; D: -; V: TRBV5-8; size: -; CDR3: CASHSPRGPNEQFF; DNA: TGTGCCAGCCACAGTCCGCGGGGGCCTAATGAGCAGTTCTTC
J: TRBJ1-6; D: TRBD1; V: TRBV12-3/TRBV12-4; size: -; CDR3: CASSSRQGLGSPLHF; DNA: TGTGCCAGCAGTTCTCGACAGGGATTAGGATCACCCCTCCACTTT
J: TRBJ2-7; D: TRBD2; V: TRBV6-1; size: -; CDR3: CATQREATYEQYF; DNA: TGTGCCACCCAGCGGGAGGCGACCTACGAGCAGTACTTC
J: TRBJ2-7; D: TRBD2; V: TRBV10-2; size: few; CDR3: CASSFPGTSAEQYF; DNA: TGCGCCAGCAGTTTCCCCGGGACTAGCGCCGAGCAGTACTTC
J: TRBJ2-5; D: -; V: TRBV20-1; size: -; CDR3: CSARDTWKTQYF; DNA: TGCAGTGCTAGAGATACTTGGAAGACCCAGTACTTC
J: TRBJ2-7; D: TRBD2; V: TRBV20-1; size: -; CDR3: CSARTRGYEQYF; DNA: TGCAGTGCTCGGACTAGGGGTTACGAGCAGTACTTC
J: TRBJ2-3; D: TRBD2; V: TRBV19; size: -; CDR3: CASSPSPPGLAGRQDTQYF; DNA: TGTGCCAGTAGTCCCTCCCCCCCGGGACTAGCGGGGAGGCAAGATACGCAGTATTTT
J: TRBJ2-7; D: -; V: TRBV10-3; size: -; CDR3: CAISESKFEQYF; DNA: TGTGCCATCAGTGAGTCGAAGTTCGAGCAGTACTTC
J: TRBJ1-2; D: TRBD1; V: TRBV12-3/TRBV12-4; size: -; CDR3: CASQDRDGYTF; DNA: TGTGCCAGCCAGGACAGGGACGGCTACACCTTC
J: TRBJ1-2; D: TRBD1; V: TRBV7-2; size: -; CDR3: CASSLETGINSGYTF; DNA: TGTGCCAGCAGCTTAGAGACAGGGATAAATAGTGGCTACACCTTC
J: TRBJ2-3; D: -; V: TRBV20-1; size: few; CDR3: CSARDQGRGADTQYF; DNA: TGCAGTGCTAGAGATCAGGGAAGGGGGGCAGATACGCAGTATTTT
J: TRBJ2-1; D: TRBD2; V: TRBV4-3; size: few; CDR3: CASSQDGAGSSYNEQFF; DNA: TGCGCCAGCAGCCAAGATGGAGCGGGAAGCTCCTACAATGAGCAGTTCTTC
J: TRBJ2-5; D: -; V: TRBV5-1; size: -; CDR3: CASSLESEEETQYF; DNA: TGCGCCAGCAGCTTGGAGTCGGAGGAAGAGACCCAGTACTTC
J: TRBJ2-2; D: -; V: TRBV20-1; size: few; CDR3: CSARVLARTPGELFF; DNA: TGCAGTGCTAGAGTACTAGCCCGAACCCCCGGGGAGCTGTTTTTT
J: TRBJ2-5; D: -; V: TRBV5-1; size: few; CDR3: CASSLRQDLETQYF; DNA: TGCGCCAGCAGCTTGAGACAGGACCTAGAGACCCAGTACTTC
J: TRBJ1-2; D: -; V: TRBV2; size: few; CDR3: CASSGAGGRDGYTF; DNA: TGTGCCAGCAGTGGGGCGGGGGGCAGGGATGGCTACACCTTC
J: TRBJ2-7; D: TRBD2; V: TRBV7-2; size: -; CDR3: CASRGGSVNEQYF; DNA: TGTGCCAGCAGGGGGGGGAGCGTAAACGAGCAGTACTTC
J: TRBJ2-1; D: -; V: TRBV12-3/TRBV12-4; size: -; CDR3: CASSFGLGYEQFF; DNA: TGTGCCAGCAGTTTTGGGCTAGGCTATGAGCAGTTCTTC
J: TRBJ2-1; D: -; V: TRBV5-1; size: few; CDR3: CASRRTAGGWGSYNEQFF; DNA: TGCGCCAGCAGACGAACAGCTGGGGGCTGGGGCTCCTACAATGAGCAGTTCTTC
J: TRBJ2-7; D: TRBD1; V: TRBV20-1; size: many; CDR3: CSAAGQGDNEQYF; DNA: TGCAGTGCGGCGGGACAGGGGGACAACGAGCAGTACTTC
J: TRBJ1-4; D: -; V: TRBV10-2; size: many; CDR3: CASSEIGTNEKLFF; DNA: TGCGCCAGCAGTGAGATCGGTACAAACGAAAAACTGTTTTTT
J: TRBJ2-3; D: -; V: TRBV5-3; size: -; CDR3: CARGPGLLCTDTQYF; DNA: TGTGCCAGGGGCCCTGGGCTCCTCTGCACAGATACGCAGTATTTT
J: TRBJ2-2; D: TRBD2; V: TRBV7-2; size: few; CDR3: CASSIPGGVEAFF; DNA: TGTGCCAGCAGCATCCCGGGGGGGGTAGAGGCGTTTTTT
J: TRBJ2-7; D: TRBD1; V: TRBV6-5; size: few; CDR3: CASTFSGTGGNEQYF; DNA: TGTGCCAGCACGTTCTCCGGGACAGGGGGAAACGAGCAGTACTTC
J: TRBJ1-6; D: -; V: TRBV7-3; size: few; CDR3: CASSENRDSPLHF; DNA: TGTGCCAGCAGCGAAAACAGGGATTCACCCCTCCACTTT
J: TRBJ2-7; D: -; V: TRBV15; size: -; CDR3: CATSRGPFEASYEQYF; DNA: TGTGCCACCAGCAGAGGACCTTTCGAGGCTTCCTACGAGCAGTACTTC
J: TRBJ2-1; D: -; V: TRBV6-5; size: -; CDR3: CASSFVANYNEQFF; DNA: TGTGCCAGCAGTTTTGTAGCGAACTACAATGAGCAGTTCTTC
J: TRBJ2-4; D: TRBD1; V: TRBV24-1; size: few; CDR3: CATSDPRTGRNIQYF; DNA: TGTGCCACCAGTGATCCGCGGACAGGGAGGAACATTCAGTACTTC
J: TRBJ2-1; D: -; V: TRBV19; size: few; CDR3: CASTQSGNNEQFF; DNA: TGTGCCAGTACCCAGAGCGGAAACAATGAGCAGTTCTTC
J: TRBJ2-1; D: -; V: TRBV20-1; size: -; CDR3: CSPGGTYNEQFF; DNA: TGCAGCCCAGGAGGGACCTACAATGAGCAGTTCTTC
J: TRBJ1-1; D: -; V: TRBV20-1; size: -; CDR3: CSARIEGQGNTEAFF; DNA: TGCAGTGCTAGGATCGAGGGGCAGGGAAACACTGAAGCTTTCTTT
J: TRBJ2-1; D: -; V: TRBV7-2; size: -; CDR3: CASSSLVRNYNEQFF; DNA: TGTGCCAGCAGCTCCCTCGTCCGAAACTACAATGAGCAGTTCTTC
J: TRBJ2-5; D: TRBD2; V: TRBV10-3; size: many; CDR3: CAISEMKLAGERLVQETQYF; DNA: TGTGCCATCAGTGAGATGAAGCTAGCGGGAGAACGGCTGGTCCAAGAGACCCAGTACTTC
J: TRBJ2-1; D: TRBD1; V: TRBV20-1; size: -; CDR3: CSAQPLTGGRNEQFF; DNA: TGCAGTGCCCAGCCCTTGACAGGGGGCCGGAATGAGCAGTTCTTC
J: TRBJ2-3; D: -; V: TRBV25-1; size: few; CDR3: CASSDPGRADTQYF; DNA: TGTGCCAGTAGTGACCCGGGAAGGGCAGATACGCAGTATTTT
J: TRBJ2-3; D: TRBD2; V: TRBV20-1; size: few; CDR3: CSAMGLAGFPDTQYF; DNA: TGCAGTGCCATGGGACTAGCGGGGTTCCCAGATACGCAGTATTTT
J: TRBJ2-3; D: TRBD1; V: TRBV18; size: few; CDR3: CASSPTPQGAHTDTQYF; DNA: TGTGCCAGCTCACCGACGCCCCAGGGGGCGCATACAGATACGCAGTATTTT